Below, 26 T cell receptor beta chains from the same sample are listed, as sequenced in a study of T cell responses to AZD1222 COVID-19 vaccine. Only in-frame clones appear in the TCRdb table, and some are missing; sequencing was by immunoSEQ multiplex PCR. The table lists approximately 190,000 clones, about 92% of them singletons. The starting material was peripheral blood, obtained on day 0 of AZD1222 vaccination. The receptor source for this set is an adult in good health.

V and J are TRBV18 and TRBJ1-6; D is unresolved. The ends were cut back, 3 bases at V and 7 bases at J, with 13 bases in the middle. The CDR3 totals 15 residues. CDR1 is KGHSH, CDR2 LQKENI, per germline. In nucleotides, the CDR3 is TGTGCCAGCTCACCGGAGAAGACGGGGAATTCACCCCTCCACTTT. This gives the protein CASSPEKTGNSPLHF.

The chain has TRBV29-1 and TRBJ2-7; tentatively, D is TRBD2 (6 bases). This CDR3 has 12 amino acids. V gave up 7 bases and J gave up 0 bases, with 10 bases separating them. The germline gives CDR1 SQVTM, CDR2 ANQGSEA. CDR3 sequence: CSGRDGSYEQYF. The DNA of the CDR3 is TGCAGCGGGAGGGACGGCTCCTACGAGCAGTACTTC.

V gene TRBV6-5 combines with J gene TRBJ2-7; TRBD1 agrees at 7 bases. This CDR3 has 15 amino acids. Germline V gene sequence: CDR1 MNHEY, CDR2 SVGAGI. Losses at the gene ends were 6 bases for V and 0 bases for J; bases not matched to a gene: 8. CDR3 sequence reads: CASSRDRASSYEQYF. CDR3 sequence (DNA): TGTGCCAGCAGCCGTGACAGGGCCAGCTCCTACGAGCAGTACTTC.

This clone was counted a single time. The chain recombines TRBV4-1 with TRBJ1-4; D not certain. In germline, CDR1 is MGHRA, CDR2 YSYEKL. The CDR3 has 13 amino acids. V was pared by 1 base and J by 7 bases, with 7 bases between. CDR3 sequence (DNA): TGCGCCAGCAGCCAAGTAAGAAGTGAAAAACTGTTTTTT. This sequence encodes CASSQVRSEKLFF.

This clone was picked up a small number of times. The rearrangement uses TRBV6-2 or TRBV6-3 and TRBJ1-2; weak D call: TRBD1 (5 bases). CDR1 is MNHEY and CDR2 is SVGEGT in the germline V gene. V gave up 2 bases and J gave up 2 bases, with 12 bases separating them. The CDR3 is 15 amino acids. CDR3 region: CASSYGDVWNYGYTF. In DNA, the CDR3 is TGTGCCAGCAGTTACGGGGACGTATGGAACTATGGCTACACCTTC.

In its sample, this clone was seen once. The chain uses TRBV2 and TRBJ1-6; TRBD1 matches 9 bases. The CDR3 length is 16 residues. Losses at the gene ends were 6 bases for V and 0 bases for J; bases not matched to a gene: 3. CDR1 is SNHLY and CDR2 is FYNNEI in the germline V gene. CDR3 DNA: TGTGCCAGCAGCGGGACAGGGCGCTCCTATAATTCACCCCTCCACTTT. Encoded protein: CASSGTGRSYNSPLHF. Looking up the rest from reference TRBV2 and TRBJ1-6 gives the full variable domain: EPEVTQTPSHQVTQMGQEVILRCVPISNHLYFYWYRQILGQKVEFLVSFYNNEISEKSEIFDDQFSVERPDGSNFTLKIRSTKLEDSAMYFCASSGTGRSYNSPLHFGNGTRLTVT.

For this clone: Other DNA sequences within the sample encode an identical CDR3. The rearrangement uses TRBV18 and TRBJ1-1, with a weak D call TRBD1 (5 bases). The CDR3 spans 14 residues. Germline V CDR1 and CDR2: KGHSH, LQKENI. V lost 0 bases to trimming and J lost 5 bases, with 10 bases between them. The CDR3: CASSPPGRGTEAFF. The CDR3 DNA reads as TGTGCCAGCTCACCACCGGGGAGGGGAACTGAAGCTTTCTTT.

J is TRBJ2-5 and V is TRBV7-8; D might be TRBD2 (5 bases). From germline, CDR1 is SGHVS and CDR2 FQNEAQ. V lost 5 bases and J 2 bases, leaving 12 bases between the germline ends. The CDR3 is 14 amino acids. CDR3 DNA: TGTGCCAGCAGCCCCGGACTGATACAAGAGACCCAGTACTTC. Translating gives CASSPGLIQETQYF.

J is TRBJ2-7 and V is TRBV10-3; D is unresolved. The V end lost 4 bases, the J end lost 4 bases, and 8 bases lay between the germline ends. The CDR3 sequence is 12 residues long. Germline V gives CDR1 ENHRY, CDR2 SYGVKD. This chain's CDR3 is CAISGTRYEQYF. The CDR3, as DNA: TGTGCCATCAGTGGAACCCGGTACGAGCAGTACTTC.

This rearrangement joins TRBV27 to TRBJ2-7, with TRBD2 matching over 13 bases. The CDR3 totals 14 residues. The germline gives CDR1 MNHEY, CDR2 SMNVEV (reference sequence). After removal of 3 bases from V and 7 bases from J, the junction contained 3 bases not matched to a gene. Here the CDR3 DNA reads TGTGCCAGCAGTTTTACTAGCGGGGGGGCAGAGCAGTACTTC. This encodes CASSFTSGGAEQYF.

The chain has TRBV5-4 and TRBJ2-3; 7 bases agree with TRBD2. The CDR3 length is 14 residues. Germline V lookup: CDR1 SGHNT, CDR2 YYREEE (reference sequence). The V gene end was trimmed by 5 bases and the J gene end by 1 base; junction bases not matched to a gene: 4. CDR3 coding DNA: TGTGCCAGCAGAAGGGCGGGGGGCACAGATACGCAGTATTTT. Its translation is CASRRAGGTDTQYF.

The J gene is TRBJ1-1, the V gene TRBV7-9; TRBD1 aligns across 8 bases. The CDR3 is made up of 13 amino acids. The J segment lost 8 bases and the V segment lost 2 bases, leaving 4 bases of the junction unmatched. Germline V gene lookup returns CDR1 SEHNR and CDR2 FQNEAQ (reference sequence). CDR3 region: CASSLNWDREAFF. The CDR3 DNA sequence: TGTGCCAGCAGCTTAAATTGGGACAGGGAAGCTTTCTTT.

Only a few counts were recorded for this clone. V is TRBV29-1 and J is TRBJ1-1; no firm D call. Germline-derived CDR1 and CDR2 are SQVTM and ANQGSEA. This CDR3 is built from 13 residues. The V and J ends lost 5 bases and 1 base respectively, with 11 bases between them. The CDR3 sequence is CSVKEGQNTEAFF. CDR3 coding DNA: TGCAGCGTTAAGGAGGGTCAGAACACTGAAGCTTTCTTT.

The chain links TRBV4-1 to TRBJ1-2, with D maybe TRBD1 (5 bases). Between the trimmed V and J ends, which lost 1 base and 5 bases, there was a span of 11 bases. The CDR3 consists of 14 residues. The germline gives CDR1 MGHRA, CDR2 YSYEKL. The CDR3 bases are TGCGCCAGCAGCCAAGCGGGACTGCCATATGGCTACACCTTC. Protein sequence: CASSQAGLPYGYTF.

This clone was recorded once. This chain connects TRBV2 to TRBJ1-5, with 9 bases lining up with TRBD1. The J segment lost 6 bases and the V segment lost 7 bases, leaving 1 base of the junction unmatched. Germline CDR1 is SNHLY and CDR2 is FYNNEI. This CDR3 is 12 amino acids long. The CDR3: CASMGQGQPQHF. The CDR3 DNA sequence: TGTGCCAGCATGGGACAGGGTCAGCCCCAGCATTTT.

J is TRBJ1-2 and V is TRBV3-1 (or the pseudogene TRBV3-2); D remains unclear. The CDR3 has 13 amino acids. Per the germline V gene, CDR1 is LGHDT and CDR2 is YNNKEL (reference sequence). V lost 3 bases, J lost 4 bases, and 9 bases lay in between. In DNA form, the CDR3 reads TGTGCCAGCAGCCATGGCAGTCTCTATGGCTACACCTTC. Residues: CASSHGSLYGYTF.

The CDR3, as DNA: TGTGCCAGCAGCCCCCCCACAACTGAAGCTTTCTTT. Protein product: CASSPPTTEAFF. The chain is built from TRBV7-2 and TRBJ1-1; D is unclear. The CDR3 length is 12 residues. From germline, CDR1 is SGHTA and CDR2 FQGNSA. Trimming removed 5 bases at V and 5 bases at J, with 9 bases between.

This clone was seen a few times. The V gene is TRBV6-5, the J gene TRBJ1-1; no firm D call. Germline V gene lookup returns CDR1 MNHEY and CDR2 SVGAGI. V lost 2 bases, J lost 5 bases, and 12 bases lay in between. The CDR3 consists of 14 residues. The CDR3 protein is CASSYSQGGTEAFF. CDR3 DNA: TGTGCCAGCAGTTACAGCCAAGGAGGGACTGAAGCTTTCTTT.

The CDR3: CASRIGQGYGYTF. The CDR3, as DNA: TGTGCCAGCAGGATAGGACAGGGCTATGGCTACACCTTC. The chain carries TRBV25-1 and TRBJ1-2, with TRBD1 matching 8 bases. The J segment lost 4 bases and the V segment lost 6 bases, leaving 4 bases of the junction unmatched. This CDR3 has 13 amino acids. CDR1 and CDR2 from the germline V gene are MGHDK and SYGVNS.

A single count supports this clone. The J gene is TRBJ1-1, the V gene TRBV4-1; no definite D call. Per germline, CDR1 MGHRA and CDR2 YSYEKL. The CDR3 length is 17 residues. V lost 1 base and J 4 bases, leaving 19 bases between the germline ends. CDR3 DNA sequence: TGCGCCAGCAGCCAAGGGTCGTATCCTACGAGAGGCACTGAAGCTTTCTTT. This encodes CASSQGSYPTRGTEAFF.

The CDR3 here is CASSPRSRANSPLHF. For the CDR3, the DNA is TGCGCCAGCAGCCCGAGGAGCAGGGCTAATTCACCCCTCCACTTT. This rearrangement joins TRBV5-1 to TRBJ1-6; tentatively, D is TRBD1 (5 bases). Trimming removed 4 bases from V and 6 bases from J, with 14 bases in between. From germline, CDR1 is SGHRS and CDR2 YFSETQ. The CDR3 length is 15 residues.

This chain links TRBV5-1 with TRBJ1-5; D is unclear. Germline V gene data show CDR1 as SGHRS and CDR2 as YFSETQ. V was clipped by 0 bases and J by 5 bases, with 12 bases between them. This CDR3 contains 15 residues. The CDR3 reads CASSLAGGEDQPQHF. CDR3 sequence (DNA): TGCGCCAGCAGCTTGGCCGGCGGGGAAGATCAGCCCCAGCATTTT.

The chain uses TRBV6-4 and TRBJ2-3; unclear D gene. The CDR3 is made up of 13 amino acids. V was pared by 3 bases and J by 5 bases, with 9 bases between. The germline gives CDR1 MRHNA, CDR2 SNTAGT. DNA of the CDR3: TGTGCCAGCAGTGAGGTGGCAGAAGATACGCAGTATTTT. Protein: CASSEVAEDTQYF.

The V call is TRBV6-1, the J call TRBJ1-1; 8 bases match TRBD1. Germline trimming cut 2 bases from V and 3 bases from J; bases unmatched to any gene: 2. Per the germline V gene, CDR1 is MNHNS and CDR2 is SASEGT. The CDR3 is 14 amino acids. CDR3 residues: CASSEQGADTEAFF. The CDR3 coding sequence is TGTGCCAGCAGTGAACAGGGGGCTGACACTGAAGCTTTCTTT.

This sequence joins TRBV28 and TRBJ2-7; 8 positions match TRBD1. This CDR3 has 14 amino acids. J was trimmed by 3 bases and V by 6 bases; bases with no gene match: 7. Per germline, CDR1 MDHEN and CDR2 SYDVKM. This CDR3 reads CASSPGTGSYEQYF. The CDR3 coding sequence is TGTGCCAGCAGCCCCGGGACAGGCAGCTACGAGCAGTACTTC.

The V and J genes are TRBV28 and TRBJ1-5, with 12 bases fitting TRBD1. Trimming removed 4 bases from V and 6 bases from J; junction bases left unmatched: 7. The CDR3 is 16 residues long. Looked up from germline, CDR1 is MDHEN and CDR2 is SYDVKM. This chain's CDR3 is CASSSPGQGAGQPQHF. The CDR3 DNA follows: TGTGCCAGCAGTTCCCCGGGACAGGGGGCGGGTCAGCCCCAGCATTTT.